Below are 22 T cell receptor beta chains sequenced from a single sample in a study of blood T cells in healthy people across ages. Sample-barcoded 5' priming and a J-beta primer mix drove a second PCR of roughly 7 to 11 cycles. TCRdb fed the 5' RACE reads into MiXCR, producing one record per CDR3 protein. Among approximately 1,700,000 distinct CDR3 sequences listed, roughly two fifths were seen once. Specimen: blood. These receptors were obtained from a human donor in good health.

V is TRBV29-1 and J is TRBJ1-2; 8 bases line up with TRBD1. The CDR3 sequence is 15 residues long. Unmatched junction bases numbered 16, after V lost 5 bases and J lost 8 bases. Germline CDR1 and CDR2: SQVTM and ANQGSEA. The chain's CDR3 is CSVQRGLTGDYGYTF. For the CDR3, the DNA is TGCAGCGTTCAACGGGGCCTGACAGGGGATTACGGCTACACCTTC.

With regard to this clonotype: This may stem from a read error, because a much larger clone lies one nucleotide away. The chain links TRBV15 to TRBJ2-5; tentatively, D is TRBD2 (5 bases). CDR1 LNHNV and CDR2 YYDKDF come from the germline V gene (reference sequence). There are 15 residues in the CDR3. CDR3 loop: CATSGESWAQETRYF. CDR3 DNA sequence: TGTGCCACCAGCGGGGAGAGCTGGGCCCAAGAGACCCGGTACTTC.

This clonotype was observed a handful of times. The rearrangement uses TRBV3-1 and TRBJ1-2; no firm D call. Trimming removed 1 base at V and 8 bases at J, with 17 bases between. Germline V CDR1 and CDR2: LGHDT, YNNKEL (reference sequence). The CDR3 is 15 amino acids. CDR3 in amino acids: CASSQAGGYRFGYTF. Here the CDR3 DNA reads TGTGCCAGCAGCCAAGCAGGTGGATATAGATTCGGCTACACCTTC.

This rearrangement joins TRBV5-1 to TRBJ2-1; the D gene is possibly TRBD1 (6 bases). V lost 1 base and J lost 6, with 8 bases in between. This CDR3 contains 13 residues. Germline V gene data show CDR1 as SGHRS and CDR2 as YFSETQ. For the CDR3, the DNA is TGCGCCAGCAGCTTGACAGGGACCAATGAGCAGTTCTTC. Amino acid sequence: CASSLTGTNEQFF. Full variable domain (outside the CDR3, taken from reference TRBV5-1 and TRBJ2-1): KAGVTQTPRYLIKTRGQQVTLSCSPISGHRSVSWYQQTPGQGLQFLFEYFSETQRNKGNFPGRFSGRQFSNSRSEMNVSTLELGDSALYLCASSLTGTNEQFFGPGTRLTVL.

This clonotype turned up a few times. V gene TRBV4-2 combines with J gene TRBJ2-7, with D perhaps TRBD2 (7 bases). With 1 base removed from V and 4 bases from J, the gap between germline ends came to 14 bases. Germline-derived CDR1 and CDR2 are LGHNA and YNFKEQ. This CDR3 region has 15 residues. Written as DNA, the CDR3 is TGTGCCAGCAGCCAAGCTTTCCGGGGGGCATACGAGCAGTACTTC. Protein product: CASSQAFRGAYEQYF.

The rearrangement links TRBV5-1 to TRBJ1-2; no clear D gene. This CDR3 contains 13 residues. Trimming pared 4 bases from V and 8 bases from J, leaving 15 bases between. Germline values: CDR1 SGHRS, CDR2 YFSETQ. CDR3 coding DNA: TGCGCCAGCAGCCCTCTGATCGGCAGCGGCTACACCTTC. This codes for CASSPLIGSGYTF.

The CDR3 bases are TGTGCCAGCAGCTCCGCCCCGTGGGAAGAGGACCAAGCTTACAATGAGCAGTTCTTC. Translating it yields CASSSAPWEEDQAYNEQFF. This chain joins TRBV7-2 and TRBJ2-1; D unresolved. The CDR3 loop spans 19 amino acids. Germline values: CDR1 SGHTA, CDR2 FQGNSA. Trimming removed 4 bases from V and 4 bases from J, with 26 bases in between.

This clonotype was seen a few times. V gene TRBV9 combines with J gene TRBJ1-5, with 7 positions matching TRBD1. The V and J ends lost 0 bases and 6 bases, in that order; junction bases with no gene match: 3. CDR1 and CDR2 from the germline V gene are SGDLS and YYNGEE. The CDR3 contains 14 residues. The CDR3 loop reads CASSVGAGGQPQHF. CDR3 nucleotide sequence: TGTGCCAGCAGCGTAGGGGCAGGGGGTCAGCCCCAGCATTTT.

The gene calls are TRBV20-1 and TRBJ2-7; TRBD1 might be the D (5 bases). The germline CDR1 and CDR2 sequences are DFQATT and SNEGSKA (reference sequence). V was clipped by 2 bases and J by 2 bases, with 10 bases between them. CDR3 size: 13 residues. CDR3 in amino acids: CSARNRRAYEQYF. CDR3 DNA: TGCAGTGCTAGAAACAGGCGAGCCTACGAGCAGTACTTC.

This clonotype came up a few times. CDR3 in DNA: TGTGCCAGCAGCTCGTTTAGCGGGGGGGCCTGGGAGCAGTACTTC. This codes for CASSSFSGGAWEQYF. The J gene is TRBJ2-7, the V gene TRBV7-2, with 11 bases matching TRBD2. Trimming took 4 bases from V and 7 from J; bases not matched to a gene: 9. The CDR3 length is 15 residues. Germline CDR1 reads SGHTA; CDR2 reads FQGNSA. Supplemented by reference TRBV7-2 and TRBJ2-7, the full variable domain reads GAGVSQSPSNKVTEKGKDVELRCDPISGHTALYWYRQSLGQGLEFLIYFQGNSAPDKSGLPSDRFSAERTGGSVSTLTIQRTQQEDSAVYLCASSSFSGGAWEQYFGPGTRLTVT.

This clonotype was counted only a few times. The rearrangement joins TRBV11-1 to TRBJ2-7; D remains ambiguous. Trimming stripped 5 bases from V and 7 bases from J, with 21 bases between. The CDR3 extends over 15 amino acids. Germline CDR1 is SGHAT and CDR2 is FQDESV (reference sequence). The DNA of the CDR3 is TGTGCCAGCAGCCCTGTGGGGTACTCCCATTGGGAGCAGTACTTC. It specifies CASSPVGYSHWEQYF.

This clonotype was picked up a small number of times. This chain joins TRBV20-1 and TRBJ2-3; TRBD1 matches 9 bases. The CDR3 consists of 14 residues. Germline CDR1 DFQATT, CDR2 SNEGSKA (reference sequence). V shed 6 bases and J 5 bases; nucleotides not matched to a gene: 9. The CDR3 DNA is TGCAGTGCCAACAGGGACAGGGTGGGAGATACGCAGTATTTT. Translated: CSANRDRVGDTQYF.

The chain employs TRBV13 and TRBJ2-7, with 10 bases lining up with TRBD1. V lost 5 bases to trimming and J lost 1 base; unmatched junction nucleotides: 11. The CDR3 has 17 residues. Germline V gene lookup returns CDR1 PRHDT and CDR2 FYEKMQ (reference sequence). The CDR3 here is CASSLSPGTGESYEQYF. The CDR3 DNA reads TGTGCCAGCAGCCTAAGCCCCGGGACAGGGGAATCCTACGAGCAGTACTTC.

This clonotype has only a few counts. V and J are TRBV11-3 and TRBJ2-6; the D gene is possibly TRBD1 (8 bases). This CDR3 is built from 19 residues. Trimming took 5 bases from V and 1 from J, leaving 21 bases between them. From germline, CDR1 is SGHNT and CDR2 YENEEA. The CDR3 spells CASSPAGGTGASGANVLTF. The CDR3, as DNA: TGTGCCAGCAGCCCTGCCGGGGGGACAGGTGCATCTGGGGCCAACGTCCTGACTTTC. Supplemented by reference TRBV11-3 and TRBJ2-6, the full variable domain reads EAGVVQSPRYKIIEKKQPVAFWCNPISGHNTLYWYLQNLGQGPELLIRYENEEAVDDSQLPKDRFSAERLKGVDSTLKIQPAELGDSAVYLCASSPAGGTGASGANVLTFGAGSRLTVL.

This clonotype showed up just a few times. The rearrangement uses TRBV7-6 and TRBJ1-5; 7 bases fit TRBD1. Unmatched junction bases numbered 6, after V lost 3 bases and J lost 7 bases. The CDR3 sequence is 14 residues long. Germline CDR1 SGHVS, CDR2 FNYEAQ. The CDR3 region is CASSLTETGQPQHF. The CDR3 nucleotides are TGTGCCAGCAGCTTGACGGAGACAGGGCAGCCCCAGCATTTT.

This clonotype has just a few counts. The chain is built from TRBV7-2 and TRBJ1-5; perhaps TRBD1 as D (5 bases). Germline V gene data show CDR1 as SGHTA and CDR2 as FQGNSA. The CDR3 has 17 amino acids. Trimming left V 5 bases short and J 0 bases short, with 17 bases between. The CDR3 spells CASSIDGGVVSNQPQHF. The CDR3 nucleotides are TGTGCCAGCAGCATCGACGGAGGGGTGGTTAGCAATCAGCCCCAGCATTTT.

The chain uses TRBV12-5 and TRBJ2-7; tentatively, D is TRBD2 (6 bases). Per the germline V gene, CDR1 is LGHNT and CDR2 is FRNRAP. The V end was cut by 6 bases, the J end by 0 bases, with 15 bases between. The CDR3 length is 15 residues. The chain's CDR3 is CASGVGVAVSYEQYF. The CDR3, as DNA: TGTGCTAGTGGGGTGGGGGTAGCGGTCTCCTACGAGCAGTACTTC.

In its sample, this clonotype was seen a few times. The chain is built from TRBV16 and TRBJ1-5, with D possibly matching TRBD1 (6 bases). The CDR3 covers 17 residues. V was shortened by 0 bases and J by 9 bases, with 21 bases between the two germline ends. Germline lookup yields CDR1 KGHSY and CDR2 FQNENV. In nucleotides, the CDR3 is TGTGCCAGCAGCCAATCGGGAACGGTCGGGGGCTATCGGCCCCAGCATTTT. This translates into CASSQSGTVGGYRPQHF. Together with reference TRBV16 and TRBJ1-5, the CDR3 gives the full variable domain: GEEVAQTPKHLVRGEGQKAKLYCAPIKGHSYVFWYQQVLKNEFKFLISFQNENVFDETGMPKERFSAKCLPNSPCSLEIQATKLEDSAVYFCASSQSGTVGGYRPQHFGDGTRLSIL.

This chain joins TRBV7-2 and TRBJ2-1; 10 bases map to TRBD2. CDR3 size: 16 residues. Trimming removed 4 bases from V and 3 bases from J; junction bases left unmatched: 6. CDR1 and CDR2 from the germline V gene are SGHTA and FQGNSA. CDR3 residues: CASSSTSGGDYNEQFF. The DNA for the CDR3 is TGTGCCAGCAGCTCCACCAGCGGGGGGGACTACAATGAGCAGTTCTTC. The whole variable domain, filled in from reference TRBV7-2 and TRBJ2-1, reads GAGVSQSPSNKVTEKGKDVELRCDPISGHTALYWYRQSLGQGLEFLIYFQGNSAPDKSGLPSDRFSAERTGGSVSTLTIQRTQQEDSAVYLCASSSTSGGDYNEQFFGPGTRLTVL.

This clonotype was detected only a few times. The chain recombines TRBV20-1 with TRBJ2-3; 9 bases fit TRBD2. The CDR3 is 16 amino acids. Germline CDR1 DFQATT, CDR2 SNEGSKA (reference sequence). Trimming at V came to 0 bases and at J to 5 bases, leaving 9 bases not matched to a gene. CDR3 sequence: CSARDGIAGAGDTQYF. CDR3 DNA: TGCAGTGCTAGAGATGGGATAGCGGGGGCGGGAGATACGCAGTATTTT.

J is TRBJ1-1 and V is TRBV5-5; no definite D call. This CDR3 spans 14 amino acids. V was cut by 1 base and J by 8 bases, with 15 bases left in between. Germline V CDR1 and CDR2: SGHKS, YYEKEE (reference sequence). The CDR3 loop reads CASSLYGGELEAFF. CDR3 in DNA: TGTGCCAGCAGCTTGTATGGCGGGGAACTAGAAGCTTTCTTT. Full variable domain (remainder filled in from reference TRBV5-5 and TRBJ1-1): DAGVTQSPTHLIKTRGQQVTLRCSPISGHKSVSWYQQVLGQGPQFIFQYYEKEERGRGNFPDRFSARQFPNYSSELNVNALLLGDSALYLCASSLYGGELEAFFGQGTRLTVV.

DNA for the CDR3: TGTGCCAGCAGTGTAACAGGGGGCATGAACTATGGCTACACCTTC. It translates to CASSVTGGMNYGYTF. This chain uses TRBV27 with TRBJ1-2; 9 nucleotides line up with TRBD1. The CDR3 sequence is 15 residues long. J was trimmed by 2 bases and V by 5 bases; bases with no gene match: 6. In germline, CDR1 is MNHEY, CDR2 SMNVEV (reference sequence).